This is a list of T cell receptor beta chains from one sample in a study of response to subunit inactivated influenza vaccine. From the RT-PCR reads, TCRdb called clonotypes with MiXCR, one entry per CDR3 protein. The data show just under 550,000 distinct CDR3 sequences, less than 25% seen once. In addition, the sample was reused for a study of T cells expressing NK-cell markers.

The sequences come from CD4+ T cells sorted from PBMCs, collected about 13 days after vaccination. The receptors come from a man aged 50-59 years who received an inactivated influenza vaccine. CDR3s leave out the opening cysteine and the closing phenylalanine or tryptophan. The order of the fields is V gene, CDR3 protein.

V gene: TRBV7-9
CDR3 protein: ASSRTSGRANTQY

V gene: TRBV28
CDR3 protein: ASSPAGTGNYEQY

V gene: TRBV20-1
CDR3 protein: SAGQGVLQPQH

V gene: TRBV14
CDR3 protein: ASSQLQGAVFTGELF

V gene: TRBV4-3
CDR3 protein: ASSQDSGNTIY

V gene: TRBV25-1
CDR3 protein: ASSATVNEKLF

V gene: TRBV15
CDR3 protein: ATSRDQGLQY

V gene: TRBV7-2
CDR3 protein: ASSRTSGNPYEQY

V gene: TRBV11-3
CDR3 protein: ASSMGRAGGNEQY

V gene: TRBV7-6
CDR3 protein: ASSTRNTDTQY

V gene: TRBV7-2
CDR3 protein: ASSLGRVASYEQY

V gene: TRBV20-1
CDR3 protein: SARHLPSYEQY

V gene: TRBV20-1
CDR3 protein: SARDSLAGDRRSQY

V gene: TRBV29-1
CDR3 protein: SVESRGSQETQY

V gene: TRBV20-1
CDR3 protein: SALRADRTNQPQH

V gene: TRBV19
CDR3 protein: ASSIVWAGSTDTQY

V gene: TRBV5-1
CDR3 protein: ASSENPGTSAYEQY

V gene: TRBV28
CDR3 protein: ASRSGLLNTEAF

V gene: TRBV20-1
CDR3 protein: SARGPGTGGGTDTQY

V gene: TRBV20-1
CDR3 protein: SARQGADTQY

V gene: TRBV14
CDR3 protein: ASCVGRGTEAF

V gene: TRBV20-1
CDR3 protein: SASGSGGPLSYEQY

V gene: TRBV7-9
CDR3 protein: ASSLAPRDRDTEAF

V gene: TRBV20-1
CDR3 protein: SASFGGGPTADTQY

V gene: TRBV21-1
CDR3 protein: ASSTQTGTTGVSYNQPQH

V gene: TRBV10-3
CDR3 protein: AISESVQETQY

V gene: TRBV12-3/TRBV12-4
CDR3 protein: ASSLALGDRQETQY

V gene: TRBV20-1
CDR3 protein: SARNTIAGDGF

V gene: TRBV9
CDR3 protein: ASSPSGGPYNEQF

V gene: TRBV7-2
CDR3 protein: ASSLVDSYTEAF

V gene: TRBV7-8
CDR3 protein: ASSLVSGERNEQF

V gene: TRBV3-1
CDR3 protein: ASSQAPIGELF

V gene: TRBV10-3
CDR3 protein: AISDETRANNEQF

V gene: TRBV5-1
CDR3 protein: ASGTGTGVNEQF

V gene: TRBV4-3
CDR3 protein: ASSQDQYSYEQY

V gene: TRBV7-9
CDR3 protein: ASSLSGSRNTEAF

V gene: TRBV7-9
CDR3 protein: ASSLVQGANEQY

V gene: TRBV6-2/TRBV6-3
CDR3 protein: ASSYLALAGEGETQY

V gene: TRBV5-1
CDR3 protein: ASSLEGQGRDEQF

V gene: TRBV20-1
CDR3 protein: SASGRSLREQY

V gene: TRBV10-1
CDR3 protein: ASSGSTTGGVGETQY

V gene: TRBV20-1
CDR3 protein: SAKLAHANTEAF

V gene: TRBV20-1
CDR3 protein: SARVGSGGTDTQY

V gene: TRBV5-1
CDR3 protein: ASSLVSGLDGELF

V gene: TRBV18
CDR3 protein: ASSVGGITDEQF

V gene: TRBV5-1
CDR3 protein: ASSNSGGVKTQY

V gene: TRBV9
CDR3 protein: ASSVAASTDTQY

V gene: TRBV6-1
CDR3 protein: ASSAGGGVDTQY

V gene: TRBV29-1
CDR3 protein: SVVGGAEAF

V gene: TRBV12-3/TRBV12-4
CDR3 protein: ASSLTGAYTDTQY

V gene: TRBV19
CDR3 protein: ASSKTGSYQPQH

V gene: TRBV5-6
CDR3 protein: ASSRDVILAKNIQY

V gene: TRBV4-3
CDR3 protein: ASSRLRGSSYNEQF

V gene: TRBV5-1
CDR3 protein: ASSLRDRGTDTQY

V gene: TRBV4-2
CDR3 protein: ASSHTSGRGNEQF

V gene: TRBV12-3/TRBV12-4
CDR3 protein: ASSSRYSNQPQH

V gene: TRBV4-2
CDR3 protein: ASSQGSAKNIQY